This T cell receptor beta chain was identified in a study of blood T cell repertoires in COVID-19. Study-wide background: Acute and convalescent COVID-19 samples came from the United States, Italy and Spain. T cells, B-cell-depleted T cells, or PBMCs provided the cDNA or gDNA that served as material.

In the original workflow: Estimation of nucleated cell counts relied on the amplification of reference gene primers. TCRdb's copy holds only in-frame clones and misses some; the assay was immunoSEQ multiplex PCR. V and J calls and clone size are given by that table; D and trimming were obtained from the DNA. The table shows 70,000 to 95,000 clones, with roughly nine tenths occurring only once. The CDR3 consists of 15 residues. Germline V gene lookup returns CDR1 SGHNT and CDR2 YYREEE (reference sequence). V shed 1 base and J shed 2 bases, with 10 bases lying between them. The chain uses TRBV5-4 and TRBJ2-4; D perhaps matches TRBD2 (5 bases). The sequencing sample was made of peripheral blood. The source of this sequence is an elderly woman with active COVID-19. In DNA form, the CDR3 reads TGTGCCAGCAGCTTGTCCGGGATAACCAAAAACATTCAGTACTTC. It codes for CASSLSGITKNIQYF.